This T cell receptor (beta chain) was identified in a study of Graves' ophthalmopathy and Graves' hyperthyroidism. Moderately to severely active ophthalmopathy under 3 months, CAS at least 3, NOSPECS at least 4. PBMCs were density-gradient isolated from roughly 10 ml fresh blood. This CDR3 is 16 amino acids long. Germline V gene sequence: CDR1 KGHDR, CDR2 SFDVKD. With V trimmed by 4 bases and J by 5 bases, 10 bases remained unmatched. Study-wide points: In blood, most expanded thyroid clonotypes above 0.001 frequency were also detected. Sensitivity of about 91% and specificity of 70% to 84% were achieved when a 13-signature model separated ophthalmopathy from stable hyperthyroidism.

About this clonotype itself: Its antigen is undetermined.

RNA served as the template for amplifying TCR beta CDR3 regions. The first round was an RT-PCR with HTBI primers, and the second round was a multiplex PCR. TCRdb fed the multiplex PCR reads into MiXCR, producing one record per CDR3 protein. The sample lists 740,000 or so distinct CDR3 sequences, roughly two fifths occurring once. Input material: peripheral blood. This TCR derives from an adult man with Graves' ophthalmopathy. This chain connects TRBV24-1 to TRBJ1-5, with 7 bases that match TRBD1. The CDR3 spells CATSDPGTAYYQPQHF. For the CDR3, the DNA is TGTGCCACCAGTGACCCAGGGACAGCTTACTATCAGCCCCAGCATTTT.